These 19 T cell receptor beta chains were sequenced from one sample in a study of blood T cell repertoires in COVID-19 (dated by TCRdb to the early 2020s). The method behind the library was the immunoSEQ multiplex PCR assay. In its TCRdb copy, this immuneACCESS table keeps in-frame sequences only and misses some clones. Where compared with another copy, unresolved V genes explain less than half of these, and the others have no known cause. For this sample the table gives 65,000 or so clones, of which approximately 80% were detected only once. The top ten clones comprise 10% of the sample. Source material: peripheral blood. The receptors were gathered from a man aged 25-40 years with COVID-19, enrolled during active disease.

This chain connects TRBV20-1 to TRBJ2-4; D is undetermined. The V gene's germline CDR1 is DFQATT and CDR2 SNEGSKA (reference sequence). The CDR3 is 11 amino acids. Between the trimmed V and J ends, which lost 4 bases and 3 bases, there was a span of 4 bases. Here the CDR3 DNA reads TGCAGTGCTAACGGCAAAAACATTCAGTACTTC. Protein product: CSANGKNIQYF.

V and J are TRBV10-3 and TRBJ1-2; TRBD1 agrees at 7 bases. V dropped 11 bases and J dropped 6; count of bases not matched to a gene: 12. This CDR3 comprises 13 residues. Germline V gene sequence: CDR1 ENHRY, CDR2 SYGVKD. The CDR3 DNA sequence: TGTGCCTCAAACTCGGGGACAGAAAATGGCTACACCTTC. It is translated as CASNSGTENGYTF.

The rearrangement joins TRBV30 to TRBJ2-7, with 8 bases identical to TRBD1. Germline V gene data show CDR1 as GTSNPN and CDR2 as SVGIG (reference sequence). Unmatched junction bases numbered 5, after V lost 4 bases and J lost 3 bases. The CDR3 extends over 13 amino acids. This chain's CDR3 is CAWTPGTGYEQYF. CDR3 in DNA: TGTGCCTGGACACCCGGGACAGGCTACGAGCAGTACTTC.

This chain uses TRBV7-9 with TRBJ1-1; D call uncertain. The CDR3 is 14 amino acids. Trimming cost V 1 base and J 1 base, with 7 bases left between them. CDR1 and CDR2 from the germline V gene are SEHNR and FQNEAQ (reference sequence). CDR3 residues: CASSLGSGNTEAFF. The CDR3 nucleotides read TGTGCCAGCAGCTTAGGGTCAGGGAACACTGAAGCTTTCTTT.

The CDR3, as DNA: TGTGCCAGCAGTGAAGGAAGGGGACAGGGAGGAAACACCATATATTTT. The encoded protein is CASSEGRGQGGNTIYF. This rearrangement joins TRBV2 to TRBJ1-3, with TRBD1 matching 9 bases. V trimming: 1 base; J trimming: 4 bases; junction bases outside the gene matches: 5. The germline CDR1 and CDR2 sequences are SNHLY and FYNNEI. The CDR3 contains 16 residues.

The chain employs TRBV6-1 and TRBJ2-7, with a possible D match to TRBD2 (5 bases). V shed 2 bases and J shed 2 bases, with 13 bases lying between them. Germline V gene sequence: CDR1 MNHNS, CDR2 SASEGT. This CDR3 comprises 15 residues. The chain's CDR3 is CASSEKQPGAYEQYF. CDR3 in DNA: TGTGCCAGCAGTGAAAAACAGCCCGGGGCCTACGAGCAGTACTTC.

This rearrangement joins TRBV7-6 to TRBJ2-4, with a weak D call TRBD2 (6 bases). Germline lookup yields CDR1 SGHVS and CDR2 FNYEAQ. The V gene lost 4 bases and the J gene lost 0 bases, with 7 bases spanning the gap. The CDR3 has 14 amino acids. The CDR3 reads CASSSGLAKNIQYF. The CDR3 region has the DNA TGTGCCAGCAGCTCGGGACTAGCCAAAAACATTCAGTACTTC.

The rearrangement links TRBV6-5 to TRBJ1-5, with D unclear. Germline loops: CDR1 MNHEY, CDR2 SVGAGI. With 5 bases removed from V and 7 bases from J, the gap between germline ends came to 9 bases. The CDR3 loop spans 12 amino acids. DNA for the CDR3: TGTGCCAGCAGTCCCCGAGGGCAGCCCCAGCATTTT. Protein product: CASSPRGQPQHF.

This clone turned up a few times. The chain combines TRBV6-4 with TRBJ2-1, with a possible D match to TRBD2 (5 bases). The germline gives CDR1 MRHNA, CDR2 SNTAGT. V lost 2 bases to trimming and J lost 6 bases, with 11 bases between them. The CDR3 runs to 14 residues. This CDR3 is CASSDEAGVNEQFF. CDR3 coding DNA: TGTGCCAGCAGTGACGAGGCCGGGGTCAATGAGCAGTTCTTC.

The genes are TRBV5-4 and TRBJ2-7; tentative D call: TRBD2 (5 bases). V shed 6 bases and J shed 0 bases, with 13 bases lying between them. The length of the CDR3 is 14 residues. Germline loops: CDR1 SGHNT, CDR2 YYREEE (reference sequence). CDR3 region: CASTQDLLSYEQYF. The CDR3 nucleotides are TGTGCCAGCACCCAGGACTTACTCTCCTACGAGCAGTACTTC.

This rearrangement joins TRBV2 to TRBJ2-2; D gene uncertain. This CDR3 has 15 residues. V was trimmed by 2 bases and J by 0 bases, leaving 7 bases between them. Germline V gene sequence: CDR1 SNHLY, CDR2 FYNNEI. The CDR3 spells CASSERLANTGELFF. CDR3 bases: TGTGCCAGCAGTGAAAGGCTAGCGAACACCGGGGAGCTGTTTTTT.

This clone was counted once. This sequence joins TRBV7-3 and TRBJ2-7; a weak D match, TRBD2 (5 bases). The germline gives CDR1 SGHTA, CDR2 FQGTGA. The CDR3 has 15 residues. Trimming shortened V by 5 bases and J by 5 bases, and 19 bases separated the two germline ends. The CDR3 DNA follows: TGTGCCAGCAGCACTACCGGAGGACTTTTCAACGAGCAGTACTTC. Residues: CASSTTGGLFNEQYF.

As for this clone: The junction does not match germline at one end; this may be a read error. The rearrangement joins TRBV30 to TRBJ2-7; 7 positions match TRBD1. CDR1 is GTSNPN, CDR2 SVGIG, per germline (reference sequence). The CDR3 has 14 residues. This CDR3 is CAWISGRGSSEQYF. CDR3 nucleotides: TGTGCCTGGATTTCGGGCAGGGGGTCCTCCGAGCAGTACTTC. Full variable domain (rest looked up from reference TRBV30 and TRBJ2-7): SQTIHQWPATLVQPVGSPLSLECTVEGTSNPNLYWYRQAAGRGLQLLFYSVGIGQISSEVPQNLSASRPQDRQFILSSKKLLLSDSGFYLCAWISGRGSSEQYFGPGTRLTVT.

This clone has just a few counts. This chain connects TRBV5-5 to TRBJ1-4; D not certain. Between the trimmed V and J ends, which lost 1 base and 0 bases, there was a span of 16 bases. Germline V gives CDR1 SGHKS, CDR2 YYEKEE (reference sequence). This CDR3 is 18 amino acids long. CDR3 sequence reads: CASSLFNNYLATNEKLFF. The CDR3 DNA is TGTGCCAGCAGCTTGTTCAACAATTACCTTGCAACTAATGAAAAACTGTTTTTT.

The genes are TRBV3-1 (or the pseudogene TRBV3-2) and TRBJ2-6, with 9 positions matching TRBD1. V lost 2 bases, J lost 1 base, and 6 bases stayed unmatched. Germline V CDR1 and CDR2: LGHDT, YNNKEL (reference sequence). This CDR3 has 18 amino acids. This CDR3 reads CASSQPGQGRSGANVLTF. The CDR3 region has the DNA TGTGCCAGCAGCCAACCGGGACAGGGAAGGTCTGGGGCCAACGTCCTGACTTTC.

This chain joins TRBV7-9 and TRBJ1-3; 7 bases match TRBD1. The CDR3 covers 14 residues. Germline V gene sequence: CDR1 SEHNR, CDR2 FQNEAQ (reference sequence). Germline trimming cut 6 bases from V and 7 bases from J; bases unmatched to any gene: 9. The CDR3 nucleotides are TGTGCCAGCAGGCCAGACAGGGACGGGAACACCATATATTTT. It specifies CASRPDRDGNTIYF.

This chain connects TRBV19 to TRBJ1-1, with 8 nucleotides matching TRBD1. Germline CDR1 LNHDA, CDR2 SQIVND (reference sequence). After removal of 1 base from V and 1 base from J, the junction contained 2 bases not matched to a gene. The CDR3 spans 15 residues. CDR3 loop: CASSIVGQGNTEAFF. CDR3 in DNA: TGTGCCAGTAGTATAGTTGGACAGGGGAACACTGAAGCTTTCTTT. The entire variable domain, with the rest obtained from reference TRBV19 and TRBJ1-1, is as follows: DGGITQSPKYLFRKEGQNVTLSCEQNLNHDAMYWYRQDPGQGLRLIYYSQIVNDFQKGDIAEGYSVSREKKESFPLTVTSAQKNPTAFYLCASSIVGQGNTEAFFGQGTRLTVV.

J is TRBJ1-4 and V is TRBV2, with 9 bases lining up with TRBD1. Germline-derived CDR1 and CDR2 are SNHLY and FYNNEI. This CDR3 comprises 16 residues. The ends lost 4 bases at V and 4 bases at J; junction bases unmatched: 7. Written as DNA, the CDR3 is TGTGCCAGCAGTGTGCTTCCGGGACAGGGTAATGAAAAACTGTTTTTT. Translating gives CASSVLPGQGNEKLFF.

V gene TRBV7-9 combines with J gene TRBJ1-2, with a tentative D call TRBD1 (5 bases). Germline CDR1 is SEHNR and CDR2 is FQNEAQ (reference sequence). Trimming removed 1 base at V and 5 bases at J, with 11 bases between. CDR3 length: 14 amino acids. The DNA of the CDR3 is TGTGCCAGCAGCTTAGATAGTTCAGGGTATGGCTACACCTTC. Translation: CASSLDSSGYGYTF.